This T cell receptor (beta chain) was sequenced during a study of T cell responses to AZD1222 COVID-19 vaccine. The study's findings and limits: Dominant CD4 TCR responses targeted spike regions 160-218 and 743-854. Regions left unmutated in variants are reportedly the target of nearly half of spike-specific TCRs.

TCRdb keeps only in-frame clones here, not all; method: immunoSEQ multiplex PCR. The sample shows around 150,000 clones, 90% to 95% of them seen only once. Comments on this clone: The target antigen is unknown.

Second-dose intervals of approximately 4 or approximately 12 weeks were pooled. The V and J ends lost 3 bases and 4 bases respectively, with 19 bases between them. The V gene's germline CDR1 is KGHSH and CDR2 LQKENI. The CDR3 runs to 17 residues. The source material was peripheral blood, sampled 28 days after the second AZD1222 dose. The chain employs TRBV18 and TRBJ1-5; D not resolved. The TCR sequence derives from an adult who received the AZD1222 COVID-19 vaccine. CDR3 protein: CASSPFGKGLGNQPQHF. The CDR3 bases are TGTGCCAGCTCACCCTTCGGTAAAGGGCTGGGAAATCAGCCCCAGCATTTT.